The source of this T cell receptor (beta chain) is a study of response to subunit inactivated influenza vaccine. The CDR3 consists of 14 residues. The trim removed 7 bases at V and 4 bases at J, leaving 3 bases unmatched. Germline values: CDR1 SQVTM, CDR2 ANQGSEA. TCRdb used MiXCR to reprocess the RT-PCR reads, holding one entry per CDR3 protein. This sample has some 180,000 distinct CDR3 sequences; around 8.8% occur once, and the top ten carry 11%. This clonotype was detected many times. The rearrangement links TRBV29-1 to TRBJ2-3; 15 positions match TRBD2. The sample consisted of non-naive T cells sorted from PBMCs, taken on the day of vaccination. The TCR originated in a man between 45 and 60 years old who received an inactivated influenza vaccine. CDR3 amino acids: CSAGLAGGADTQYF. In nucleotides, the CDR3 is TGCAGCGCAGGACTAGCGGGGGGGGCAGATACGCAGTATTTT.